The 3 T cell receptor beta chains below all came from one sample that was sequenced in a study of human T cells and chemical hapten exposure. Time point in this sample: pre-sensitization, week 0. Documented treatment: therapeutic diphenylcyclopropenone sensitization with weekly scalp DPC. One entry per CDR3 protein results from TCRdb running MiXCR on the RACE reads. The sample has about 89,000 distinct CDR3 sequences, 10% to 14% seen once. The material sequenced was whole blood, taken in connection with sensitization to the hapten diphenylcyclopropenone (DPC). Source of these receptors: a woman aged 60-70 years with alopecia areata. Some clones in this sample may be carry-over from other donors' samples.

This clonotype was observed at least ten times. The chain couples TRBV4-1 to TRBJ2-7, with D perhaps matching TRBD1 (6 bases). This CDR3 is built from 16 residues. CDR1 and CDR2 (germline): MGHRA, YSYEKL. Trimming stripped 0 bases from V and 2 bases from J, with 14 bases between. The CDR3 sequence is CASSQEAVTGTYEQYF. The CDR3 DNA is TGCGCCAGCAGCCAAGAGGCGGTCACAGGGACCTACGAGCAGTACTTC.

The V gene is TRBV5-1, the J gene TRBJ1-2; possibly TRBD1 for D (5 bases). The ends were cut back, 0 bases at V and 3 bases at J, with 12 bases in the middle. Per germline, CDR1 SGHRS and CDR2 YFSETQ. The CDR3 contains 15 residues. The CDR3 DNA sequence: TGCGCCAGCAGCTTGGAGCCGGGGCAAGACTATGGCTACACCTTC. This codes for CASSLEPGQDYGYTF.

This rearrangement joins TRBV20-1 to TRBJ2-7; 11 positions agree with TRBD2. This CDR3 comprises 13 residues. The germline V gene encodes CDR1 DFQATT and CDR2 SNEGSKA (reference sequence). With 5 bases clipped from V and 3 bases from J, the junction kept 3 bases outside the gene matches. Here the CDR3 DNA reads TGCAGTGCTCGACTAGCGGGGTTCTACGAGCAGTACTTC. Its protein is CSARLAGFYEQYF.